The sample holds many counts of the clone carrying this TCR beta chain. Its antigen is undetermined. Absence of ophthalmopathy progression within 18 months defined stable Graves' hyperthyroidism. Orbital computed tomography, thyroid ultrasound, serum thyroxine and TRAb, and clinical symptoms together informed the diagnoses. Germline V lookup: CDR1 MNHNS, CDR2 SASEGT. CDR3 length: 15 residues. V was pared by 8 bases and J by 4 bases, with 20 bases between. This sample was included in a study of T cells in Graves' hyperthyroidism and ophthalmopathy. Whole-study findings and limits: A 13 V-J signature model discriminated ophthalmopathy versus stable hyperthyroidism.

There were TCR beta CDR3 regions amplified from RNA transcripts. Carried out on the TCR CDR3, a first-round RT-PCR used the HTBI primer set. TCRdb re-called the multiplex PCR reads through MiXCR, storing one row per CDR3 protein. The sample contains some 720,000 distinct CDR3 sequences, roughly 15% of which appear only once. The V gene is TRBV6-1, the J gene TRBJ1-2, with TRBD1 as a possible D gene (5 bases). This clonotype originated in a man aged 18 to 30 with Graves' hyperthyroidism. The sequencing input was blood. The CDR3 DNA sequence: TGTGCCAGCGGCCCAGGGACGACACTCGGCTATGGCTACACCTTC. Amino acids: CASGPGTTLGYGYTF.